This T cell receptor beta chain was captured by sequencing in a study of T cell responses to AZD1222 COVID-19 vaccine. V was cut by 3 bases and J by 9 bases, with 22 bases left in between. The germline V gene encodes CDR1 SGHNT and CDR2 YYREEE (reference sequence). The CDR3 runs to 16 residues. TCRdb's copy holds only in-frame clones and misses some; the assay was immunoSEQ multiplex PCR. The table shows around 100,000 clones, with about 90% occurring only once. This receptor was obtained from an adult who received the AZD1222 COVID-19 vaccine. The chain links TRBV5-4 to TRBJ2-1; D might be TRBD2 (7 bases). This material consisted of peripheral blood, taken 28 days after the second AZD1222 dose. CDR3 sequence reads: CASSSPGGPRSGEQFF. CDR3 coding DNA: TGTGCCAGCAGCTCCCCGGGGGGCCCCCGGTCCGGTGAGCAGTTCTTC.